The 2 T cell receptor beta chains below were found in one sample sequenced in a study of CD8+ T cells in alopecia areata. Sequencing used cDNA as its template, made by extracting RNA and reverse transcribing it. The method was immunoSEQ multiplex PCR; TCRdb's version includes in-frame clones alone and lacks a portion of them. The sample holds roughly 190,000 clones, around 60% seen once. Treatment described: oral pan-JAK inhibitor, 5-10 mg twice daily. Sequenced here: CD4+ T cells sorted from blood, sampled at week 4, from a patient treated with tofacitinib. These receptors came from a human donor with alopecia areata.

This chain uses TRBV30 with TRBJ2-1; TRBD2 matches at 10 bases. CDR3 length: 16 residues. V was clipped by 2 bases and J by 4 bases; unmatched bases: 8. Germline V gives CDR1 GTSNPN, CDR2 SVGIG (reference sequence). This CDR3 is CAWSYSLAGDYNEQFF. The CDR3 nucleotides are TGTGCCTGGAGTTATTCTCTAGCGGGAGATTACAATGAGCAGTTCTTC.

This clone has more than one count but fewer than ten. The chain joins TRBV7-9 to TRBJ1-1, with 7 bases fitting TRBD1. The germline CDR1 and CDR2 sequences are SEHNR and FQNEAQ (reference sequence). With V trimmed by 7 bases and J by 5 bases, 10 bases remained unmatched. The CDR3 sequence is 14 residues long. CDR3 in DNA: TGTGCCAGCACATACCACAGGGGAGGGACTGAAGCTTTCTTT. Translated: CASTYHRGGTEAFF. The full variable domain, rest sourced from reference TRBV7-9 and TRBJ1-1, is DTGVSQNPRHKITKRGQNVTFRCDPISEHNRLYWYRQTLGQGPEFLTYFQNEAQLEKSRLLSDRFSAERPKGSFSTLEIQRTEQGDSAMYLCASTYHRGGTEAFFGQGTRLTVV.